This is a list of T cell receptor beta chains from one sample in a study of CD8+ T cells in alopecia areata. The repertoire was sequenced with immunoSEQ multiplex PCR; TCRdb's copy has only in-frame clones and lacks some. The sample lists 200,000 to 250,000 clones, approximately 70% seen once, with more than 1% in the top ten. Sequenced here: CD4+ T cells sorted from blood, sampled at roughly week 45, from a patient treated with tofacitinib. These receptors all come from a human donor with alopecia areata. Each CDR3 is given without its conserved first and last residue. Fields, in order: V gene, J gene, CDR3 protein.

V gene: TRBV29-1
J gene: TRBJ2-3
CDR3 protein: SVEGIAGDSRTDTQY

V gene: TRBV7-8
J gene: TRBJ2-7
CDR3 protein: ASSLAMAGSYEQY

V gene: TRBV29-1
J gene: TRBJ1-1
CDR3 protein: SVEEGPNTEAF

V gene: TRBV12-5
J gene: TRBJ2-7
CDR3 protein: ASAEQMIPYEQY

V gene: TRBV25-1
J gene: TRBJ2-2
CDR3 protein: ASSVAGELF

V gene: TRBV20-1
J gene: TRBJ1-2
CDR3 protein: SAARQDDYT

V gene: TRBV30
J gene: TRBJ2-2
CDR3 protein: AWSAGVNTGELF

V gene: TRBV5-6
J gene: TRBJ2-2
CDR3 protein: ASSLKGWGKTGELF

V gene: TRBV2
J gene: TRBJ2-5
CDR3 protein: ASTGQLQETQY

V gene: TRBV30
J gene: TRBJ2-2
CDR3 protein: AWSGRAGANTGELF

V gene: TRBV11-2
J gene: TRBJ2-2
CDR3 protein: ASSLSGVNTGELF

V gene: TRBV30
J gene: TRBJ1-6
CDR3 protein: AWSSGTTHSPLH

V gene: TRBV2
J gene: TRBJ1-6
CDR3 protein: ASSEESGQLRSPLH

V gene: TRBV29-1
J gene: TRBJ2-3
CDR3 protein: SVTEDRPTDTQY

V gene: TRBV19
J gene: TRBJ1-1
CDR3 protein: ASTKDRWATEAF

V gene: TRBV27
J gene: TRBJ1-6
CDR3 protein: ASSFETGGSPLH

V gene: TRBV29-1
J gene: TRBJ2-1
CDR3 protein: SVDRRLARNEQF

V gene: TRBV30
J gene: TRBJ1-4
CDR3 protein: AWSPGPQIATNEKLF

V gene: TRBV11-1
J gene: TRBJ2-2
CDR3 protein: ASSFNGNTGELF

V gene: TRBV23-1
J gene: TRBJ2-3
CDR3 protein: ASSPWDIFTDTQY

V gene: TRBV4-3
J gene: TRBJ2-5
CDR3 protein: ASSQDLSGQETQY

V gene: TRBV15
J gene: TRBJ1-4
CDR3 protein: ATRLRGEKLF

V gene: TRBV10-3
J gene: TRBJ2-7
CDR3 protein: AISSSSYEQY

V gene: TRBV5-1
J gene: TRBJ2-7
CDR3 protein: ASSPLPDQGEQY

V gene: TRBV29-1
J gene: TRBJ2-2
CDR3 protein: SVASGERFF

V gene: TRBV29-1
J gene: TRBJ2-7
CDR3 protein: SGSTGAHEQY

V gene: TRBV18
J gene: TRBJ2-3
CDR3 protein: ASSPLERSLTDTQY

V gene: TRBV7-2
J gene: TRBJ2-1
CDR3 protein: ASSLAISYNEQF

V gene: TRBV6-5
J gene: TRBJ1-1
CDR3 protein: ASSRQVMNTEAF

V gene: TRBV5-1
J gene: TRBJ1-6
CDR3 protein: ASSLGGDSPLH

V gene: TRBV28
J gene: TRBJ1-2
CDR3 protein: ASSPNRFSNYGYT

V gene: TRBV28
J gene: TRBJ1-1
CDR3 protein: ASSSPYGTGGEAF

V gene: TRBV5-1
J gene: TRBJ2-1
CDR3 protein: ASSLFPSGATYNEQF

V gene: TRBV5-1
J gene: TRBJ1-6
CDR3 protein: ASSLSPRPDSNSPLH

V gene: TRBV29-1
J gene: TRBJ1-2
CDR3 protein: SVEEQGAHGYT

V gene: TRBV30
J gene: TRBJ1-5
CDR3 protein: AWSVRTGNRNQPQH

V gene: TRBV5-6
J gene: TRBJ1-1
CDR3 protein: ASSLGWDFTEAF

V gene: TRBV29-1
J gene: TRBJ1-1
CDR3 protein: SVASGGYTEAF

V gene: TRBV7-2
J gene: TRBJ1-2
CDR3 protein: ASSFPGPGYGYT

V gene: TRBV2
J gene: TRBJ1-4
CDR3 protein: ASSAGGGNEKLF

V gene: TRBV30
J gene: TRBJ2-4
CDR3 protein: AWSAIGQNLAKNIQY

V gene: TRBV2
J gene: TRBJ1-4
CDR3 protein: ASSGTVEKLF

V gene: TRBV7-2
J gene: TRBJ1-6
CDR3 protein: ASSLGAGGSPLH